This T cell receptor (beta chain) was captured in a study of blood T cells in healthy people across ages. Through a sample-barcoded 5' primer and a J-beta primer mix, a second PCR was run for roughly 7 to 12 cycles. TCRdb ran MiXCR on the 5' RACE reads and lists one entry per CDR3 protein. The sample lists more than 1,400,000 distinct CDR3 sequences; 40% to 50% were seen once. The CDR3 covers 16 residues. V was shortened by 3 bases and J by 7 bases, with 21 bases between the two germline ends. CDR1 is SGHTA and CDR2 is FQGNSA in the germline V gene. Sequenced material: blood. The rearrangement uses TRBV7-2 and TRBJ1-2; D might be TRBD1 (6 bases). The sequence derives from a woman under 30 in good health. The CDR3 is CASSLSQKLQGSGYTF. DNA for the CDR3: TGTGCCAGCAGCTTGAGCCAAAAGTTACAGGGTAGTGGCTACACCTTC.